Sequencing of this T cell receptor beta chain was carried out in a study of beta chain features in type 1 diabetes. Sorted CD4+ subsets: naive, central memory, regulatory, stem cell-like memory (CD45RO/CCR7/CD25/CD127/CD95/CD27 panel). Every isolated RNA sample was fully reverse transcribed, so sequencing captured expressed TCRB transcripts. Repertoires were generated with immunoSEQ multiplex PCR, while TCRdb's copy carries only in-frame clones and drops some. The profile covers about 330,000 clones, with 9.5% to 11% appearing a single time and under 0.02% taken by the ten largest. Comments on this clone: What it binds is not known.

Between the trimmed V and J ends, which lost 10 bases and 9 bases, there was a span of 25 bases. The CDR3 totals 15 residues. Study findings and constraints: People with Type 1 diabetes carried modestly yet significantly shorter TCRB CDR3s in all four CD4+ subsets. Patients' naive, central memory and regulatory TCRB repertoires appeared more alike than those of healthy donors. The study notes PCR might favor shorter templates equally in patients and controls.

The TCR comes from a woman aged 25 to 45 in good health. The chain carries TRBV23-1 and TRBJ2-1; D gene uncertain. TRBV23-1 is identified as an open reading frame with a role that is uncertain. The sample taken for sequencing was naive CD4+ T cells from blood. The CDR3, as DNA: TGCGCCATAGCCCCGGTGGCGTACGTGCCTAGTGAGCAGTTCTTC. Protein: CAIAPVAYVPSEQFF.